This TCR beta chain emerged from a study of blood T cells in healthy people across ages. Across the study: Per two T cells, template switching captured roughly one barcoded beta molecule. Regarding the study as a whole: Roughly linear declines in TCR beta diversity per million T cells occurred with age.

Every sample gave at least 5.5 micrograms of total RNA when it was extracted. With a J-beta primer mix and a sample-barcoded 5' primer, a second PCR ran about 6 to 11 cycles. All cDNA molecules were each tagged by a template-switch adaptor with 12 random nucleotides. TCRdb independently ran MiXCR on the 5' RACE reads; one entry per CDR3 protein. The sample has around 670,000 distinct CDR3 sequences, about 30% seen once. The CDR3 consists of 15 residues. V dropped 6 bases and J dropped 0 bases, with 18 bases sitting between them. CDR1 and CDR2 (germline): DFQATT, SNEGSKA (reference sequence). This clonotype has ten or more counts. Its antigen is as yet unknown.

The material sequenced was blood. The V call is TRBV20-1, the J call TRBJ2-7; possible D gene TRBD1, 5 bases. This sequence originates from an elderly woman in good health. CDR3 nucleotides: TGCAGTGCCTCCCAATTTGGGGCCAGCTCCTACGAGCAGTACTTC. This gives the protein CSASQFGASSYEQYF.